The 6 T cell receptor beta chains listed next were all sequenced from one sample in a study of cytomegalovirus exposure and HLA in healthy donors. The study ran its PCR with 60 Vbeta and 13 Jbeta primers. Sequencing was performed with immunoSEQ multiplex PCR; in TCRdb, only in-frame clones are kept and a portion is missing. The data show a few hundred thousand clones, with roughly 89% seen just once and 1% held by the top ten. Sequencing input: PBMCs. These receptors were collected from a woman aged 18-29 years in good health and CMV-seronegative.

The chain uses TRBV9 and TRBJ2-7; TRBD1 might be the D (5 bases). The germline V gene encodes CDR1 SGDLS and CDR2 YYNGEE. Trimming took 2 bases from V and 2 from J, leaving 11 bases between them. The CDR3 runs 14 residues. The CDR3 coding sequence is TGTGCCAGCAGCGTTGGGGCGGCCCCCTACGAGCAGTACTTC. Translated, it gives CASSVGAAPYEQYF. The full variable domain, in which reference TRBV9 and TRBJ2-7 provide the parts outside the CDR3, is DSGVTQTPKHLITATGQRVTLRCSPRSGDLSVYWYQQSLDQGLQFLIQYYNGEERAKGNILERFSAQQFPDLHSELNLSSLELGDSALYFCASSVGAAPYEQYFGPGTRLTVT.

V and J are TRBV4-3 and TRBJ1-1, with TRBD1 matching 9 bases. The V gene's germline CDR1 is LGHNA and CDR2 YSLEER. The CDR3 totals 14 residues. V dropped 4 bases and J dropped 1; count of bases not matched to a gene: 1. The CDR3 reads CASSRTGANTEAFF. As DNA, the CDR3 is TGCGCCAGCAGCCGGACAGGGGCGAACACTGAAGCTTTCTTT.

The CDR3 is CASSLGSESRGNTIYF. The CDR3 DNA sequence: TGCGCCAGCAGCTTGGGATCAGAATCGCGGGGAAACACCATATATTTT. The chain uses TRBV5-1 and TRBJ1-3; D is ambiguous. From germline, CDR1 is SGHRS and CDR2 YFSETQ. CDR3 size: 16 residues. V was trimmed by 0 bases and J by 4 bases, leaving 14 bases between them.

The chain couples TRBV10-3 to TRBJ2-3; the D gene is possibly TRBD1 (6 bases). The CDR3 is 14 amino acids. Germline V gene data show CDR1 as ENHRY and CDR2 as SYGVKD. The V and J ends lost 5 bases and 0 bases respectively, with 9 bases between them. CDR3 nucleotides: TGTGCCATCAGTCGGACAGAGAGCACAGATACGCAGTATTTT. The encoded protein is CAISRTESTDTQYF.

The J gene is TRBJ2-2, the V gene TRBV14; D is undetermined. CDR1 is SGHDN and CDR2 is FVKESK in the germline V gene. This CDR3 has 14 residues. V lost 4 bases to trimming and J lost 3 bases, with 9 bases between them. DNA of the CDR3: TGTGCCAGCAGCCGGGCACAGTACACCGGGGAGCTGTTTTTT. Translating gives CASSRAQYTGELFF.

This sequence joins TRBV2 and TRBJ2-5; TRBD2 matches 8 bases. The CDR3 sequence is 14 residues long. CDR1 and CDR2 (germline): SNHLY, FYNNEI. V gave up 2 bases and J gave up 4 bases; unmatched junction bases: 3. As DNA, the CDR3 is TGTGCCAGCAGTGAATTCGGGAGGGGAGAGACCCAGTACTTC. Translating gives CASSEFGRGETQYF.